This T cell receptor beta chain stems from a study of blood T cell repertoires in COVID-19. TCRdb's copy holds only in-frame clones and misses some; the assay was immunoSEQ multiplex PCR. The data show 55,000 to 90,000 clones, around 86% seen once. The CDR3 contains 15 residues. V lost 1 base and J lost 6; bases outside the gene matches: 6. The germline CDR1 and CDR2 sequences are SGHTA and FQGTGA. Sequencing was done on a sample of peripheral blood. V gene TRBV7-3 combines with J gene TRBJ2-3, with TRBD1 matching over 8 bases. This TCR derives from a man between 65 and 85 years old with active COVID-19. CDR3 sequence: CASSLIPTGADTQYF. The CDR3, as DNA: TGTGCCAGCAGCTTAATCCCGACAGGGGCCGATACGCAGTATTTT.